These 26 T cell receptor beta chains share one sample of origin, sequenced in a study of blood T cell repertoires in COVID-19. Only in-frame clones appear in the TCRdb table, and some are missing; sequencing was by immunoSEQ multiplex PCR. The repertoire holds roughly 260,000 clones, with roughly 86% as singletons. Sequencing input: peripheral blood. Receptor source: a woman aged 45-60 years with acute or convalescent COVID-19.

V usage is TRBV15 and J usage is TRBJ1-4, with D maybe TRBD1 (6 bases). The germline gives CDR1 LNHNV, CDR2 YYDKDF (reference sequence). This CDR3 region has 17 residues. Deletions cut 0 bases from V and 6 bases from J, with 17 bases between. This CDR3 is CATSRDSIGGGDEKLFF. As DNA, the CDR3 is TGTGCCACCAGCAGAGATTCGATCGGAGGGGGGGATGAAAAACTGTTTTTT.

Written as DNA, the CDR3 is TGTGCCAGCACACCTGGGGGGTCCTATAATTCACCCCTCCACTTT. It translates to CASTPGGSYNSPLHF. The rearrangement joins TRBV28 to TRBJ1-6; tentatively, D is TRBD1 (5 bases). Germline V gene lookup returns CDR1 MDHEN and CDR2 SYDVKM. This CDR3 is 15 amino acids long. Trimming cost V 7 bases and J 1 base, with 11 bases left between them.

The rearrangement links TRBV4-1 to TRBJ1-4, with D possibly being TRBD1 (5 bases). Germline lookup yields CDR1 MGHRA and CDR2 YSYEKL. V was clipped by 0 bases and J by 8 bases, with 10 bases between them. CDR3 size: 14 residues. The chain's CDR3 is CASSQEDIGEKLFF. In nucleotides, the CDR3 is TGCGCCAGCAGCCAAGAGGACATCGGGGAAAAACTGTTTTTT.

This clone was observed a single time. The chain links TRBV6-1 to TRBJ2-5; 7 bases align to TRBD1. This CDR3 region has 14 residues. V lost 3 bases and J lost 3; bases outside the gene matches: 4. Germline-derived CDR1 and CDR2 are MNHNS and SASEGT. CDR3 protein: CASSDRDRKETQYF. For the CDR3, the DNA is TGTGCCAGCAGTGACCGGGACAGAAAAGAGACCCAGTACTTC.

The CDR3 DNA is TGTGCCAGCAGCTTACGACAGGGATTCGCCGGGGAGCTGTTTTTT. This codes for CASSLRQGFAGELFF. The V call is TRBV7-9, the J call TRBJ2-2, with TRBD1 matching over 7 bases. V was pared by 2 bases and J by 6 bases, with 6 bases of the junction left unmatched. The CDR3 length is 15 residues. Germline V lookup: CDR1 SEHNR, CDR2 FQNEAQ (reference sequence).

The V gene is TRBV7-8, the J gene TRBJ1-2; D is uncertain. The germline V gene encodes CDR1 SGHVS and CDR2 FQNEAQ. The CDR3 length is 13 residues. Deletions cut 0 bases from V and 8 bases from J, with 10 bases between. This CDR3 is CASSLALARGYTF. DNA of the CDR3: TGTGCCAGCAGCTTAGCGCTCGCGAGAGGCTACACCTTC.

This clone came up once. V is TRBV15 and J is TRBJ1-2, with D unclear. The length of the CDR3 is 15 residues. Germline-derived CDR1 and CDR2 are LNHNV and YYDKDF (reference sequence). Trimming cost V 0 bases and J 1 base, with 9 bases left between them. Here the CDR3 reads CATSRERYGNYGYTF. The CDR3 region has the DNA TGTGCCACCAGCAGAGAGCGTTATGGTAACTATGGCTACACCTTC.

The chain joins TRBV11-3 to TRBJ2-7, with TRBD2 matching 7 bases. CDR1 is SGHNT, CDR2 YENEEA, per germline. The CDR3 is 14 amino acids. The V and J ends lost 5 bases and 4 bases, in that order; junction bases with no gene match: 8. The CDR3 reads CASSQAGNLYEQYF. The CDR3 DNA sequence: TGTGCCAGCAGCCAAGCGGGGAACTTATACGAGCAGTACTTC.

The chain links TRBV5-1 to TRBJ2-7; D may be TRBD2 (6 bases). Trimming stripped 0 bases from V and 6 bases from J, with 13 bases between. The CDR3 is made up of 14 amino acids. The germline CDR1 and CDR2 sequences are SGHRS and YFSETQ. CDR3 nucleotide sequence: TGCGCCAGCAGCTTGGGGGGGACTCTTGGCGAGCAGTACTTC. Protein: CASSLGGTLGEQYF.

The table lists this clone with a few counts. This rearrangement joins TRBV18 to TRBJ1-1, with TRBD1 matching over 10 bases. CDR1 KGHSH and CDR2 LQKENI come from the germline V gene. V dropped 6 bases and J dropped 6; count of bases not matched to a gene: 4. There are 13 residues in the CDR3. The CDR3 is CASSRDRGAEAFF. The CDR3, as DNA: TGTGCCAGCTCTCGGGACAGGGGCGCTGAAGCTTTCTTT.

This chain links TRBV19 with TRBJ2-4; TRBD1 matches at 9 bases. This CDR3 has 16 residues. Germline V gives CDR1 LNHDA, CDR2 SQIVND (reference sequence). J was trimmed by 3 bases and V by 5 bases; bases with no gene match: 8. DNA of the CDR3: TGTGCCAGTAGTCCACCCACAGGGGGCGTCAAAAACATTCAGTACTTC. Amino acid sequence: CASSPPTGGVKNIQYF.

The V gene is TRBV24-1, the J gene TRBJ1-4, with 7 bases identical to TRBD1. The CDR3 loop spans 15 amino acids. After removal of 4 bases from V and 7 bases from J, the junction contained 8 bases not matched to a gene. From germline, CDR1 is KGHDR and CDR2 SFDVKD. The CDR3 protein is CATSETGARGEKLFF. The CDR3 bases are TGTGCCACCAGTGAAACAGGGGCGCGGGGTGAAAAACTGTTTTTT.

This sequence joins TRBV27 and TRBJ2-5; D is uncertain. CDR3 length: 13 residues. From germline, CDR1 is MNHEY and CDR2 SMNVEV (reference sequence). V was shortened by 3 bases and J by 5 bases, with 10 bases between the two germline ends. CDR3 sequence reads: CASSFYRSETQYF. The CDR3 DNA reads as TGTGCCAGCAGTTTCTATCGGTCGGAGACCCAGTACTTC.

The chain couples TRBV12-5 to TRBJ2-1, with 9 bases identical to TRBD2. The CDR3 has 13 amino acids. CDR1 LGHNT and CDR2 FRNRAP come from the germline V gene. V lost 6 bases to trimming and J lost 7 bases; unmatched junction nucleotides: 4. The CDR3 reads CASGTSGLNEQFF. CDR3 sequence (DNA): TGTGCTAGTGGGACTAGCGGCCTAAATGAGCAGTTCTTC.

This clone has more than one count but fewer than ten. This sequence joins TRBV4-2 and TRBJ2-1, with D perhaps TRBD1 (6 bases). Germline values: CDR1 LGHNA, CDR2 YNFKEQ. Trimming took 1 base from V and 4 from J, leaving 11 bases between them. The CDR3 is 15 amino acids. In DNA, the CDR3 is TGTGCCAGCAGCCAAGGAGGAGGACAGTACAATGAGCAGTTCTTC. This translates into CASSQGGGQYNEQFF.

The J gene is TRBJ1-5, the V gene TRBV7-9; 9 positions agree with TRBD1. V dropped 5 bases and J dropped 5; count of bases not matched to a gene: 4. The CDR3 has 14 amino acids. Germline CDR1 SEHNR, CDR2 FQNEAQ (reference sequence). Here the CDR3 reads CASSAGTGYQPQHF. As DNA, the CDR3 is TGTGCCAGCAGCGCCGGGACAGGGTATCAGCCCCAGCATTTT.

V and J are TRBV6-5 and TRBJ1-2; D unclear. Germline V gives CDR1 MNHEY, CDR2 SVGAGI. The CDR3 runs to 13 residues. Trimming left V 9 bases short and J 2 bases short, with 13 bases between. The CDR3 loop reads CASADTPNYGYTF. CDR3 in DNA: TGTGCCAGTGCTGACACTCCCAACTATGGCTACACCTTC.

The J gene is TRBJ2-3, the V gene TRBV24-1, with TRBD2 matching over 8 bases. J lost 4 bases, V lost 6 bases, and 17 bases had no gene match. The CDR3 covers 18 residues. The germline gives CDR1 KGHDR, CDR2 SFDVKD. Here the CDR3 DNA reads TGTGCCACCAGTCCCCGGGGGGGCCTGGTCAGTGGCGCAGATACGCAGTATTTT. Amino acid sequence: CATSPRGGLVSGADTQYF.

V is TRBV11-2 and J is TRBJ2-7; D not certain. V lost 1 base and J lost 1, with 5 bases in between. Germline assignment: CDR1 SGHAT and CDR2 FQNNGV. CDR3 length: 13 residues. DNA of the CDR3: TGTGCCAGCAGCTTAGCGAGATCCTACGAGCAGTACTTC. Translating it yields CASSLARSYEQYF.

This clone was seen a handful of times. The J gene is TRBJ1-2, the V gene TRBV24-1; maybe TRBD1 (6 bases). The CDR3 is made up of 13 amino acids. Germline V gene lookup returns CDR1 KGHDR and CDR2 SFDVKD. Trimming removed 4 bases at V and 5 bases at J, with 10 bases between. The CDR3 reads CATSEGAWYGYTF. DNA for the CDR3: TGTGCCACCAGTGAGGGGGCTTGGTATGGCTACACCTTC.

This chain connects TRBV30 to TRBJ1-4, with D hard to call. This CDR3 spans 13 amino acids. V lost 4 bases, J lost 6 bases, and 12 bases lay in between. Germline V gene lookup returns CDR1 GTSNPN and CDR2 SVGIG (reference sequence). CDR3 region: CAWKRQADEKLFF. CDR3 nucleotides: TGTGCCTGGAAAAGGCAGGCCGATGAAAAACTGTTTTTT.

This clone was seen a handful of times. Other DNA sequences of this sample code for an identical CDR3. The chain is built from TRBV4-3 and TRBJ1-5, with TRBD1 as a possible D gene (6 bases). The CDR3 has 15 amino acids. Per the germline V gene, CDR1 is LGHNA and CDR2 is YSLEER. V lost 0 bases and J 3 bases, leaving 9 bases between the germline ends. The CDR3 DNA reads as TGCGCCAGCAGCCAAGATAGGGGGAACAATCAGCCCCAGCATTTT. Its translation is CASSQDRGNNQPQHF.

The chain combines TRBV7-8 with TRBJ2-7; D not resolved. Germline CDR1 SGHVS, CDR2 FQNEAQ. The ends were cut back, 1 base at V and 6 bases at J, with 13 bases in the middle. This CDR3 is 14 amino acids long. The DNA of the CDR3 is TGTGCCAGCAGCTTAGGAGGCCTCCGTGCCGAGCAGTACTTC. This codes for CASSLGGLRAEQYF.

This chain connects TRBV5-1 to TRBJ2-7; 8 positions agree with TRBD1. Germline V lookup: CDR1 SGHRS, CDR2 YFSETQ. V lost 1 base to trimming and J lost 3 bases; unmatched junction nucleotides: 9. The CDR3 loop spans 16 amino acids. CDR3: CASSLPRDRGSYEQYF. The CDR3, as DNA: TGCGCCAGCAGCTTGCCCCGAGACAGGGGAAGCTACGAGCAGTACTTC.

The chain recombines TRBV6-1 with TRBJ1-5; 9 bases fit TRBD1. Trimming took 4 bases from V and 2 from J; bases not matched to a gene: 6. The CDR3 consists of 16 residues. Germline CDR1 MNHNS, CDR2 SASEGT. The CDR3 nucleotides read TGTGCCAGCAGTGCCAACAGGGGGCAGGGCAATCAGCCCCAGCATTTT. This gives the protein CASSANRGQGNQPQHF.

The rearrangement uses TRBV7-3 and TRBJ2-7, with D maybe TRBD2 (6 bases). Trimming shortened V by 2 bases and J by 4 bases, and 9 bases separated the two germline ends. The CDR3 is 13 residues long. Germline assignment: CDR1 SGHTA and CDR2 FQGTGA. The CDR3 region is CASSLGLAYEQYF. The CDR3 nucleotides read TGTGCCAGCAGCTTAGGGCTAGCGTACGAGCAGTACTTC.